This T cell receptor (beta chain) was recorded in a study of blood T cell repertoires in COVID-19. Study as a whole: Acute-phase and convalescent COVID-19 samples originated in the United States, Italy and Spain. Sources were T cells, B-cell-depleted T cells, or PBMCs; the material itself was cDNA or gDNA.

Authors' analysis steps: Amplification of reference gene primers provided the estimated nucleated cell counts. The method was immunoSEQ multiplex PCR; TCRdb's version includes in-frame clones alone and lacks a portion of them. D and trimming were read from the DNA, whereas the V and J calls and clone size are those reported in that table. This table holds 200,000 to 300,000 clones, about 91% found once. The sequence was obtained from a woman aged 40 to 50 with acute COVID-19. The sequencing input was PBMCs or T cells enriched from blood (not recorded which).

CDR3 nucleotides: TGTGCCAGCAGCTTGAACAGCAGGAATGAGCAGTTCTTC. This sequence encodes CASSLNSRNEQFF. This sequence joins TRBV7-3 and TRBJ2-1; no firm D call. CDR3 length: 13 amino acids. Trimming took off 3 bases at V and 7 bases at J, with 10 bases between the two ends. The germline CDR1 and CDR2 sequences are SGHTA and FQGTGA. The variable domain in full, completed from reference TRBV7-3 and TRBJ2-1, reads GAGVSQTPSNKVTEKGKYVELRCDPISGHTALYWYRQSLGQGPEFLIYFQGTGAADDSGLPNDRFFAVRPEGSVSTLKIQRTERGDSAVYLCASSLNSRNEQFFGPGTRLTVL.